This T cell receptor (beta chain) was captured in a study of blood T cell repertoires in COVID-19. Overall study context: The origin of the acute and convalescent COVID-19 samples was the United States, Italy and Spain.

Per the authors' pipeline: Amplification of reference gene primers was used by the study to estimate nucleated cell counts. Profiling relied on immunoSEQ multiplex PCR, and the TCRdb table lists in-frame clones only, not all of them. V, J and clone size are taken as reported in that table, and D and trimming were inferred from the DNA itself. Altogether about 200,000 clones are present, roughly 80% being singletons, with the ten largest covering approximately 8%. This clone was detected once. The CDR3 loop spans 15 amino acids. From germline, CDR1 is MNHEY and CDR2 SVGAGI. V shed 7 bases and J shed 5 bases, with 20 bases lying between them.

Material for sequencing was peripheral blood. The TCR was taken from a woman of 80 years or more with acute or convalescent COVID-19. The rearrangement uses TRBV6-5 and TRBJ1-1; D unresolved. The DNA of the CDR3 is TGTGCCAGCAATAGTGGCGGGGAGGTGGGAACTGAAGCTTTCTTT. The encoded protein is CASNSGGEVGTEAFF.